These 28 T cell receptor beta chains were sequenced from one sample in a study of blood T cell repertoires in COVID-19. The data were produced by immunoSEQ multiplex PCR, yet TCRdb's version contains in-frame clones alone and is incomplete. The table shows approximately 210,000 clones, with roughly four fifths occurring only once. Sequenced sample: peripheral blood. These receptors were obtained from a woman older than 75 with COVID-19, enrolled during active disease.

The rearrangement joins TRBV5-1 to TRBJ2-2, with D perhaps TRBD2 (6 bases). Germline CDR1 SGHRS, CDR2 YFSETQ. V was cut by 4 bases and J by 7 bases, with 14 bases left in between. This CDR3 spans 14 amino acids. DNA of the CDR3: TGCGCCAGCAGCCCGACCGGCGGGAACGGGGAGCTGTTTTTT. Translating gives CASSPTGGNGELFF.

The chain links TRBV5-6 to TRBJ2-7; 7 bases map to TRBD2. V gave up 4 bases and J gave up 1 base; unmatched junction bases: 8. The CDR3 length is 15 residues. Germline CDR1 and CDR2: SGHDT and YYEEEE. CDR3 residues: CASSLTGLESYEQYF. The CDR3 DNA sequence: TGTGCCAGCAGCCTCACAGGACTAGAATCCTACGAGCAGTACTTC.

The CDR3 is CASSQAGPAYEQYF. The CDR3 region has the DNA TGTGCCAGCAGTCAAGCGGGCCCGGCCTACGAGCAGTACTTC. The genes are TRBV27 and TRBJ2-7; TRBD2 might be the D (6 bases). The CDR3 consists of 14 residues. Trimming took 5 bases from V and 2 from J, leaving 13 bases between them. From germline, CDR1 is MNHEY and CDR2 SMNVEV (reference sequence).

The genes are TRBV3-1 (or the pseudogene TRBV3-2) and TRBJ1-6; 7 bases align to TRBD1. The CDR3 spans 18 residues. V lost 6 bases to trimming and J lost 0 bases; unmatched junction nucleotides: 11. The germline CDR1 and CDR2 sequences are LGHDT and YNNKEL (reference sequence). The CDR3 coding sequence is TGTGCCAGCAGGCACACCGGGACAGTAAGCTCCTATAATTCACCCCTCCACTTT. Residues: CASRHTGTVSSYNSPLHF.

The rearrangement links TRBV29-1 to TRBJ2-5; 12 nucleotides match TRBD2. This CDR3 comprises 15 residues. Germline lookup yields CDR1 SQVTM and CDR2 ANQGSEA. V lost 1 base and J lost 5; bases outside the gene matches: 5. The CDR3 reads CSVEGLAGVAETQYF. The DNA of the CDR3 is TGCAGCGTTGAAGGACTAGCGGGAGTGGCTGAGACCCAGTACTTC.

This chain connects TRBV28 to TRBJ2-1, with 9 nucleotides matching TRBD1. V trimming: 3 bases; J trimming: 14 bases; junction bases outside the gene matches: 5. Germline-derived CDR1 and CDR2 are MDHEN and SYDVKM. The CDR3 runs 12 residues. CDR3 in DNA: TGTGCCAGCAGTTTGAGGACAGGGGAGAAGTTCTTC. This gives the protein CASSLRTGEKFF.

This sequence joins TRBV18 and TRBJ1-5; the match to TRBD1 covers 7 bases. J lost 2 bases, V lost 3 bases, and 7 bases had no gene match. In germline, CDR1 is KGHSH, CDR2 LQKENI. This CDR3 contains 16 residues. CDR3 nucleotides: TGTGCCAGCTCACCGGGACAGCTCGTCGGCAATCAGCCCCAGCATTTT. As protein: CASSPGQLVGNQPQHF. Looking up the rest from reference TRBV18 and TRBJ1-5 gives the full variable domain: NAGVMQNPRHLVRRRGQEARLRCSPMKGHSHVYWYRQLPEEGLKFMVYLQKENIIDESGMPKERFSAEFPKEGPSILRIQQVVRGDSAAYFCASSPGQLVGNQPQHFGDGTRLSIL.

V is TRBV12-3 or TRBV12-4 and J is TRBJ1-3; D not certain. Trimming removed 2 bases at V and 7 bases at J, with 6 bases between. The CDR3 runs to 12 residues. The CDR3 region is CASSLLGNTIYF. CDR3 sequence (DNA): TGTGCCAGCAGTTTACTCGGGAACACCATATATTTT.

Points on this clone: The same CDR3 also results from other DNA sequences found in this sample. The genes are TRBV6-5 and TRBJ1-5; D possibly corresponds to TRBD1 (5 bases). CDR3 length: 14 residues. Germline lookup yields CDR1 MNHEY and CDR2 SVGAGI. Trimming took 0 bases from V and 6 from J, leaving 9 bases between them. CDR3 nucleotide sequence: TGTGCCAGCAGTTACTCGGGGGGAGGTCAGCCCCAGCATTTT. This sequence encodes CASSYSGGGQPQHF.

The CDR3 sequence: CASSRGGVFSGANVLTF. The CDR3 nucleotides are TGCGCCAGCAGTCGCGGGGGGGTATTCTCTGGGGCCAACGTCCTGACTTTC. The V and J genes are TRBV5-1 and TRBJ2-6, with 9 positions matching TRBD2. This CDR3 has 17 amino acids. The V and J ends lost 5 bases and 0 bases, in that order; junction bases with no gene match: 6. The germline gives CDR1 SGHRS, CDR2 YFSETQ.

This clone has only a few counts. The rearrangement uses TRBV5-5 and TRBJ1-5; D remains ambiguous. Germline V gene sequence: CDR1 SGHKS, CDR2 YYEKEE (reference sequence). This CDR3 has 16 residues. The ends were cut back, 4 bases at V and 0 bases at J, with 14 bases in the middle. The CDR3 loop is CASSPWGDYSNQPQHF. Here the CDR3 DNA reads TGTGCCAGCAGCCCCTGGGGAGACTATAGCAATCAGCCCCAGCATTTT.

The V call is TRBV19, the J call TRBJ1-6, with unresolved D. The V gene lost 6 bases and the J gene lost 9 bases, with 18 bases spanning the gap. Germline V lookup: CDR1 LNHDA, CDR2 SQIVND (reference sequence). The CDR3 length is 15 residues. The CDR3 loop is CASSLEYSGGSPLHF. CDR3 nucleotide sequence: TGTGCCAGTAGCCTAGAATACAGCGGAGGTTCACCCCTCCACTTT.

This chain joins TRBV27 and TRBJ2-7; TRBD2 is a possible D gene (5 bases). The CDR3 runs to 14 residues. The V end lost 2 bases, the J end lost 2 bases, and 10 bases lay between the germline ends. Per germline, CDR1 MNHEY and CDR2 SMNVEV (reference sequence). DNA for the CDR3: TGTGCCAGCAGTTTACCGGGAAATGCCTACGAGCAGTACTTC. Protein: CASSLPGNAYEQYF.

The chain links TRBV5-8 to TRBJ2-5, with 12 bases fitting TRBD1. Germline V gene data show CDR1 as SGHTS and CDR2 as YDEGEE. The CDR3 totals 15 residues. V lost 3 bases to trimming and J lost 5 bases; unmatched junction nucleotides: 5. CDR3 in DNA: TGTGCCAGCAGCTGGGACAGGGGGCGCGGGGAGACCCAGTACTTC. Amino acid sequence: CASSWDRGRGETQYF.

This chain links TRBV5-1 with TRBJ2-7, with 10 positions matching TRBD1. J lost 6 bases, V lost 0 bases, and 12 bases had no gene match. CDR3 length: 17 residues. CDR1 and CDR2 from the germline V gene are SGHRS and YFSETQ. The chain's CDR3 is CASSLGPLGQGHTEQYF. The CDR3 DNA reads as TGCGCCAGCAGCTTGGGTCCTTTGGGACAGGGGCACACCGAGCAGTACTTC.

The rearrangement uses TRBV7-8 and TRBJ1-2; 7 nucleotides match TRBD1. Losses at the gene ends were 0 bases for V and 6 bases for J; bases not matched to a gene: 4. There are 14 residues in the CDR3. The germline V gene has CDR1 SGHVS and CDR2 FQNEAQ. CDR3 nucleotide sequence: TGTGCCAGCAGCTTAGCAGGGACAGCTCATGGCTACACCTTC. This translates into CASSLAGTAHGYTF.

This clone was recorded a few times. The rearrangement joins TRBV15 to TRBJ1-6; tentative D call: TRBD1 (5 bases). This CDR3 region has 15 residues. The V end lost 0 bases, the J end lost 9 bases, and 12 bases lay between the germline ends. Germline V gene sequence: CDR1 LNHNV, CDR2 YYDKDF (reference sequence). The DNA of the CDR3 is TGTGCCACCAGCAGAGATGGAGGGGTTGGTTCACCCCTCCACTTT. Encoded protein: CATSRDGGVGSPLHF. Drawing the rest from reference TRBV15 and TRBJ1-6, the complete variable domain is DAMVIQNPRYQVTQFGKPVTLSCSQTLNHNVMYWYQQKSSQAPKLLFHYYDKDFNNEADTPDNFQSRRPNTSFCFLDIRSPGLGDTAMYLCATSRDGGVGSPLHFGNGTRLTVT.

CDR3 region: CASAGTTNTEAFF. In nucleotides, the CDR3 is TGTGCCAGCGCAGGGACAACCAACACTGAAGCTTTCTTT. The chain uses TRBV28 and TRBJ1-1; tentatively, D is TRBD1 (6 bases). The germline V gene encodes CDR1 MDHEN and CDR2 SYDVKM. The CDR3 length is 13 residues. Trimming took off 8 bases at V and 2 bases at J, with 12 bases between the two ends.

This chain connects TRBV10-3 to TRBJ2-5, with a tentative D call TRBD1 (6 bases). The CDR3 spans 14 residues. The V gene lost 6 bases and the J gene lost 2 bases, with 13 bases spanning the gap. CDR1 and CDR2 (germline): ENHRY, SYGVKD. The CDR3 protein is CAIREAGQQETQYF. In nucleotides, the CDR3 is TGTGCCATCAGAGAAGCAGGACAGCAAGAGACCCAGTACTTC.

This rearrangement joins TRBV20-1 to TRBJ1-1; TRBD1 is a possible D gene (6 bases). CDR3 length equals 11 residues. Trimming removed 2 bases at V and 8 bases at J, with 9 bases between. From germline, CDR1 is DFQATT and CDR2 SNEGSKA (reference sequence). Written as DNA, the CDR3 is TGCAGTGCTAGACAGGGGCTGGAAGCTTTCTTT. Protein: CSARQGLEAFF.

This clone was seen just once. The V call is TRBV6-5, the J call TRBJ1-2; 8 bases agree with TRBD1. J lost 10 bases, V lost 5 bases, and 6 bases had no gene match. The CDR3 extends over 12 amino acids. Germline loops: CDR1 MNHEY, CDR2 SVGAGI. The CDR3 DNA reads as TGTGCCAGCAGTAATGGACAGGGACCCTACACCTTC. The encoded protein is CASSNGQGPYTF.

As regards this clone: Additional DNA sequences in this sample encode the identical CDR3. V usage is TRBV7-3 and J usage is TRBJ2-1; D is unresolved. The ends were cut back, 0 bases at V and 4 bases at J, with 4 bases in the middle. The CDR3 is 13 amino acids. The germline V gene has CDR1 SGHTA and CDR2 FQGTGA. As DNA, the CDR3 is TGTGCCAGCAGCTTAACTCGGTACAATGAGCAGTTCTTC. Translating gives CASSLTRYNEQFF.

The chain joins TRBV6-5 to TRBJ1-4; TRBD1 aligns across 10 bases. Germline V gives CDR1 MNHEY, CDR2 SVGAGI. The ends lost 7 bases at V and 8 bases at J; junction bases unmatched: 7. The CDR3 sequence is 14 residues long. The DNA for the CDR3 is TGTGCCAGCAAGACAGGGGGCTTCGGGGAAAAACTGTTTTTT. Protein: CASKTGGFGEKLFF.

This clone was seen only a few times. The gene calls are TRBV6-4 and TRBJ2-1; TRBD2 matches at 8 bases. The CDR3 extends over 15 amino acids. J gave up 2 bases and V 8 bases, and 8 bases lay outside the gene matches. The germline V gene has CDR1 MRHNA and CDR2 SNTAGT. The DNA of the CDR3 is TGTGCCAGCTCTCGGGGACTAGGGGCCTACAATGAGCAGTTCTTC. Protein product: CASSRGLGAYNEQFF.

The rearrangement uses TRBV5-1 and TRBJ1-5; possibly TRBD1 for D (6 bases). The CDR3 contains 15 residues. Per the germline V gene, CDR1 is SGHRS and CDR2 is YFSETQ. The V end lost 4 bases, the J end lost 6 bases, and 17 bases lay between the germline ends. DNA for the CDR3: TGCGCCAGCAGCCCCGGGGGAGGGGGGAGTCAGCCCCAGCATTTT. Translated, it gives CASSPGGGGSQPQHF.

The chain uses TRBV4-2 and TRBJ2-1, with a tentative D call TRBD1 (6 bases). Per germline, CDR1 LGHNA and CDR2 YNFKEQ. V shed 0 bases and J shed 4 bases, with 13 bases lying between them. This CDR3 comprises 16 residues. DNA for the CDR3: TGTGCCAGCAGCCAAGAGGCCTGGGACAATTACAATGAGCAGTTCTTC. This codes for CASSQEAWDNYNEQFF.

The genes are TRBV5-1 and TRBJ1-4; TRBD1 matches at 7 bases. J was trimmed by 2 bases and V by 3 bases; bases with no gene match: 4. The CDR3 contains 15 residues. Germline V gene sequence: CDR1 SGHRS, CDR2 YFSETQ. CDR3 loop: CASSSTRGTNEKLFF. For the CDR3, the DNA is TGCGCCAGCAGCTCCACCAGGGGGACTAATGAAAAACTGTTTTTT.

This clone showed up just once. The chain employs TRBV2 and TRBJ1-1; no definite D call. V dropped 2 bases and J dropped 3 bases, with 7 bases sitting between them. CDR1 SNHLY and CDR2 FYNNEI come from the germline V gene. The CDR3 consists of 13 residues. The CDR3 protein is CASSERGDTEAFF. Written as DNA, the CDR3 is TGTGCCAGCAGTGAACGCGGGGACACTGAAGCTTTCTTT.